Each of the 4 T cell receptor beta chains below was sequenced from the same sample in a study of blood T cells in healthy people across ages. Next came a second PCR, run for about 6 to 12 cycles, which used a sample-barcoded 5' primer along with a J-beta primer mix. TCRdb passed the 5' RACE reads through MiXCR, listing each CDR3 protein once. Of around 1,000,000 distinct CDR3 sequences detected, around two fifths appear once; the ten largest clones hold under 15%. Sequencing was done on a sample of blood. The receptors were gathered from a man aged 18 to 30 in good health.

CDR3 sequence reads: CASSPPGTEANTEAFF. For the CDR3, the DNA is TGCGCCAGCAGCCCTCCCGGGACAGAAGCGAACACTGAAGCTTTCTTT. The rearrangement uses TRBV5-1 and TRBJ1-1; TRBD1 matches at 7 bases. The CDR3 extends over 16 amino acids. The V segment lost 4 bases and the J segment 1 base; nucleotides outside the gene matches: 10. Germline V gene lookup returns CDR1 SGHRS and CDR2 YFSETQ.

The CDR3 loop is CAISEAYGNYGYTF. CDR3 sequence (DNA): TGTGCCATCAGTGAAGCCTATGGGAACTATGGCTACACCTTC. V is TRBV10-3 and J is TRBJ1-2; no clear D. Germline CDR1 ENHRY, CDR2 SYGVKD. The length of the CDR3 is 14 residues. The V end lost 3 bases, the J end lost 2 bases, and 10 bases lay between the germline ends.

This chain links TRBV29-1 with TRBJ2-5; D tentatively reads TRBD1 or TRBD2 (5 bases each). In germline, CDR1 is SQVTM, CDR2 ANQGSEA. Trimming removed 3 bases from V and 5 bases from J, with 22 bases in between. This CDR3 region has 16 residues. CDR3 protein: CSVDGADLDVGETQYF. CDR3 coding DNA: TGCAGCGTTGACGGGGCCGATCTAGATGTAGGGGAGACCCAGTACTTC.

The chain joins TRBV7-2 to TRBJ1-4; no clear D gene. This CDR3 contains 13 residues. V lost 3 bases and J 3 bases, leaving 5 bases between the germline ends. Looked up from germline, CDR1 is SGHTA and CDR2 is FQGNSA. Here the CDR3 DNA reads TGTGCCAGCAGCTTCAGAGCTAATGAAAAACTGTTTTTT. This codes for CASSFRANEKLFF.